The 22 T cell receptor beta chains given below trace back to one sample, sequenced in a study of T cells after yellow fever vaccination. From the 5' RACE reads, TCRdb called clonotypes with MiXCR, one entry per CDR3 protein. This table has 500,000 to 650,000 distinct CDR3 sequences, roughly an eighth appearing once. Source: PBMCs, taken on the day of the yellow fever booster vaccination. These TCRs come from a man aged 25 to 45 who received the YFV17D yellow fever vaccine.

In this sample, this clonotype turned up a few times. V is TRBV20-1 and J is TRBJ2-3, with D maybe TRBD2 (5 bases). Deletions cut 3 bases from V and 1 base from J, with 17 bases between. In germline, CDR1 is DFQATT, CDR2 SNEGSKA (reference sequence). CDR3 length: 16 amino acids. The CDR3 DNA reads TGCAGTGCTAGCTTGGTGGCGGAGGTGGGCACAGATACGCAGTATTTT. This encodes CSASLVAEVGTDTQYF.

V gene TRBV12-3 or TRBV12-4 combines with J gene TRBJ2-1, with D tentatively TRBD2 (6 bases). V was clipped by 5 bases and J by 15 bases, with 17 bases between them. This CDR3 is built from 12 residues. The CDR3 loop reads CASSLPGLSGFF. The DNA for the CDR3 is TGTGCCAGCAGTCTTCCGGGACTCTCTGGGTTCTTC.

CDR3 sequence: CASSFGNTDTQYF. The CDR3 nucleotides read TGTGCCAGCAGTTTTGGGAACACAGATACGCAGTATTTT. V and J are TRBV12-3 or TRBV12-4 and TRBJ2-3; D not certain. This CDR3 comprises 13 residues. V gave up 3 bases and J gave up 2 bases, with 6 bases separating them.

This clonotype has a handful of counts. CDR3: CASTISGRAWETQYF. The CDR3 bases are TGTGCCAGCACCATCAGCGGGAGGGCCTGGGAGACCCAGTACTTC. V is TRBV12-3 or TRBV12-4 and J is TRBJ2-5; 10 nucleotides match TRBD2. The CDR3 loop spans 15 amino acids. V was pared by 7 bases and J by 5 bases, with 10 bases of the junction left unmatched.

The gene calls are TRBV5-4 and TRBJ1-2, with D perhaps TRBD1 (5 bases). V lost 3 bases, J lost 0 bases, and 12 bases lay in between. This CDR3 has 15 amino acids. Germline assignment: CDR1 SGHNT and CDR2 YYREEE (reference sequence). The CDR3: CASSSDGTTNYGYTF. In DNA, the CDR3 is TGTGCCAGCAGCTCGGACGGGACCACTAACTATGGCTACACCTTC.

The chain links TRBV5-1 to TRBJ2-7; D gene unclear. Trimming pared 4 bases from V and 0 bases from J, leaving 8 bases between. The germline V gene encodes CDR1 SGHRS and CDR2 YFSETQ. The CDR3 consists of 13 residues. CDR3 region: CASSGPSSYEQYF. The CDR3 region has the DNA TGCGCCAGCAGCGGGCCGAGCTCCTACGAGCAGTACTTC.

This clonotype showed up just a few times. The chain recombines TRBV11-2 with TRBJ2-1, with 12 positions matching TRBD1. The CDR3 runs to 16 residues. Germline values: CDR1 SGHAT, CDR2 FQNNGV. The trim removed 2 bases at V and 8 bases at J, leaving 7 bases unmatched. The CDR3 spells CASSLRGQGALHEQFF. CDR3 nucleotide sequence: TGTGCCAGCAGCTTAAGGGGACAGGGGGCTCTCCATGAGCAGTTCTTC.

This clonotype was counted between two and nine times. The gene calls are TRBV10-1 and TRBJ2-5; 9 nucleotides agree with TRBD2. Trimming cost V 2 bases and J 1 base; bases outside gene matches: 8. Germline lookup yields CDR1 WNHNN and CDR2 SYGVQD (reference sequence). The CDR3 spans 17 residues. DNA for the CDR3: TGCGCCAGCAGTGAGGGGGATAGCGGGAGTGGCCAAGAGACCCAGTACTTC. Encoded protein: CASSEGDSGSGQETQYF.

This clonotype was observed a few times. The J gene is TRBJ2-2, the V gene TRBV19; D not resolved. The CDR3 is made up of 14 amino acids. Trimming stripped 7 bases from V and 2 bases from J, with 11 bases between. Germline CDR1 reads LNHDA; CDR2 reads SQIVND (reference sequence). The DNA for the CDR3 is TGTGCCAGTATCGGCTCGAGAAACACCGGGGAGCTGTTTTTT. Amino acids: CASIGSRNTGELFF.

J is TRBJ2-7 and V is TRBV28, with D perhaps assigned TRBD1 or TRBD2 (6 bases each). The germline V and J ends were trimmed by 7 bases and 4 bases, with 14 bases remaining between them. This CDR3 comprises 13 residues. Germline V gene data show CDR1 as MDHEN and CDR2 as SYDVKM. This CDR3 reads CASKRGASYEQYF. In DNA form, the CDR3 reads TGTGCCAGCAAAAGGGGGGCGTCGTACGAGCAGTACTTC.

In its sample, this clonotype was seen a few times. The chain recombines TRBV20-1 with TRBJ2-3, with TRBD2 matching 7 bases. V was pared by 8 bases and J by 4 bases, with 9 bases of the junction left unmatched. CDR1 is DFQATT and CDR2 is SNEGSKA in the germline V gene (reference sequence). CDR3 length: 13 residues. Here the CDR3 DNA reads TGCAGTTACGGTGGGAGGGCGGCAGATACGCAGTATTTT. Translating gives CSYGGRAADTQYF.

Only a few counts were recorded for this clonotype. The rearrangement links TRBV20-1 to TRBJ2-5; weak D call: TRBD2 (6 bases). CDR3 length: 15 residues. V dropped 3 bases and J dropped 5 bases, with 19 bases sitting between them. Germline loops: CDR1 DFQATT, CDR2 SNEGSKA (reference sequence). The DNA for the CDR3 is TGCAGTGCTAGTCAAATCGGAGGGAGAGGGGAGACCCAGTACTTC. Its protein product is CSASQIGGRGETQYF.

The chain carries TRBV20-1 and TRBJ2-7; 7 nucleotides align to TRBD2. V trimming: 6 bases; J trimming: 1 base; junction bases outside the gene matches: 12. Per germline, CDR1 DFQATT and CDR2 SNEGSKA (reference sequence). The CDR3 totals 15 residues. CDR3 residues: CSATEGGLGSYEQYF. For the CDR3, the DNA is TGCAGTGCCACCGAGGGAGGACTAGGGTCCTACGAGCAGTACTTC.

The sample holds a few counts of this clonotype. CDR3 region: CASSSTDTQNTEAFF. The CDR3 DNA sequence: TGTGCCAGCAGTTCCACGGACACGCAGAACACTGAAGCTTTCTTT. The chain combines TRBV12-3 or TRBV12-4 with TRBJ1-1, with a weak D call TRBD1 (5 bases). V gave up 4 bases and J gave up 1 base, with 13 bases separating them. CDR3 size: 15 residues.

V usage is TRBV7-3 and J usage is TRBJ2-1, with a weak D call TRBD1 (6 bases). The CDR3 runs 14 residues. Looked up from germline, CDR1 is SGHTA and CDR2 is FQGTGA. Trimming removed 0 bases from V and 9 bases from J, with 12 bases in between. The CDR3 loop reads CASSLTMGQGEQFF. The CDR3 region has the DNA TGTGCCAGCAGCTTAACTATGGGACAAGGTGAGCAGTTCTTC.

This clonotype has ten or more counts. The rearrangement uses TRBV7-2 and TRBJ2-7; no clear D. V lost 5 bases to trimming and J lost 3 bases, with 8 bases between them. Germline loops: CDR1 SGHTA, CDR2 FQGNSA. The CDR3 is made up of 12 amino acids. The CDR3 nucleotides read TGTGCCAGCAGCCCCCAGTACTACGAGCAGTACTTC. This sequence encodes CASSPQYYEQYF. Full variable domain (remainder filled in from reference TRBV7-2 and TRBJ2-7): GAGVSQSPSNKVTEKGKDVELRCDPISGHTALYWYRQSLGQGLEFLIYFQGNSAPDKSGLPSDRFSAERTGGSVSTLTIQRTQQEDSAVYLCASSPQYYEQYFGPGTRLTVT.

This clonotype was seen a few times. The V call is TRBV29-1, the J call TRBJ2-5; D gene unclear. From germline, CDR1 is SQVTM and CDR2 ANQGSEA. V was pared by 4 bases and J by 5 bases, with 14 bases between. The CDR3 sequence is 13 residues long. CDR3 nucleotides: TGCAGCGTTGCGGTACGGGCGCAGGAGACCCAGTACTTC. This translates into CSVAVRAQETQYF. The whole variable domain, filled in from reference TRBV29-1 and TRBJ2-5, reads SAVISQKPSRDICQRGTSLTIQCQVDSQVTMMFWYRQQPGQSLTLIATANQGSEATYESGFVIDKFPISRPNLTFSTLTVSNMSPEDSSIYLCSVAVRAQETQYFGPGTRLLVL.

In this sample, this clonotype turned up a few times. The chain employs TRBV14 and TRBJ1-1, with D hard to call. Germline CDR1 is SGHDN and CDR2 is FVKESK. The germline V and J ends were trimmed by 4 bases and 1 base, with 10 bases remaining between them. The CDR3 totals 14 residues. CDR3 coding DNA: TGTGCCAGCAGCCGCCCCCGGGCGAACACTGAAGCTTTCTTT. Amino acids: CASSRPRANTEAFF.

This chain connects TRBV5-1 to TRBJ2-1, with 7 bases matching TRBD1. CDR1 is SGHRS and CDR2 is YFSETQ in the germline V gene. J lost 7 bases, V lost 0 bases, and 4 bases had no gene match. The CDR3 loop spans 14 amino acids. The CDR3 coding sequence is TGCGCCAGCAGCTTGGAGGGGGCGTTGAATGAGCAGTTCTTC. It translates to CASSLEGALNEQFF.

The sample holds a few counts of this clonotype. The chain links TRBV12-5 to TRBJ2-1; TRBD1 matches 7 bases. Trimming took 0 bases from V and 4 from J; bases not matched to a gene: 6. Germline V gives CDR1 LGHNT, CDR2 FRNRAP. This CDR3 is 16 amino acids long. The CDR3 spells CASGLVRGQAYNEQFF. The CDR3 DNA is TGTGCTAGTGGTTTGGTACGAGGACAGGCTTACAATGAGCAGTTCTTC. Based on the CDR3 plus reference TRBV12-5 and TRBJ2-1, the full variable domain is DARVTQTPRHKVTEMGQEVTMRCQPILGHNTVFWYRQTMMQGLELLAYFRNRAPLDDSGMPKDRFSAEMPDATLATLKIQPSEPRDSAVYFCASGLVRGQAYNEQFFGPGTRLTVL.

V gene TRBV7-9 combines with J gene TRBJ2-3; no definite D call. Trimming removed 3 bases at V and 10 bases at J, with 11 bases between. This CDR3 is 12 amino acids long. Germline V gene sequence: CDR1 SEHNR, CDR2 FQNEAQ (reference sequence). CDR3: CASSFQDAPQYF. CDR3 nucleotide sequence: TGTGCCAGCAGCTTCCAGGACGCACCGCAGTATTTT.

This clonotype was counted between two and nine times. CDR3 DNA: TGCGCCAGCAGCCTCCGTGGCATACCGACCGACTACGAGCAGTACTTC. Its protein product is CASSLRGIPTDYEQYF. The chain is built from TRBV5-1 and TRBJ2-7; D is undetermined. Germline assignment: CDR1 SGHRS and CDR2 YFSETQ. The length of the CDR3 is 16 residues. The V gene lost 4 bases and the J gene lost 3 bases, with 20 bases spanning the gap. The entire variable domain, with the rest obtained from reference TRBV5-1 and TRBJ2-7, is as follows: KAGVTQTPRYLIKTRGQQVTLSCSPISGHRSVSWYQQTPGQGLQFLFEYFSETQRNKGNFPGRFSGRQFSNSRSEMNVSTLELGDSALYLCASSLRGIPTDYEQYFGPGTRLTVT.